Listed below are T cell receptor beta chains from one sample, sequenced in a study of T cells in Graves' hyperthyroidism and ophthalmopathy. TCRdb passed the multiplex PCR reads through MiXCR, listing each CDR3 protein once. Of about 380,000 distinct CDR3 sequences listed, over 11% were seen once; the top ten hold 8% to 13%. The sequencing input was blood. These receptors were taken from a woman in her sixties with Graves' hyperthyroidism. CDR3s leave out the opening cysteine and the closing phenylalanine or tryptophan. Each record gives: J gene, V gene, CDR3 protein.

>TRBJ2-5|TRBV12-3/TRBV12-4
ASSFRVGAETQY
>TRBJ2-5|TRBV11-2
ASSRGQRETQY
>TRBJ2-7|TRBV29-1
SVSTGASYEQY
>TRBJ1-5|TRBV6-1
ASSVTRDRGQPQH
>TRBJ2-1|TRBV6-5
ASSYDSNGVNEQF
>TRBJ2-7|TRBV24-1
APKRGQGQYEQY
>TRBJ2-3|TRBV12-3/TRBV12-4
ASSGGRGLGDTQY
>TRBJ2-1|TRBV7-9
ASNEQF
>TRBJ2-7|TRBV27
ASRKTDTYEQY
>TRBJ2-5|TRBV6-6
ASSYSGPQETQY
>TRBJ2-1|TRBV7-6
ASSPGLDLYNEQF
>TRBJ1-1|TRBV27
ASSLSRGAMTEAF
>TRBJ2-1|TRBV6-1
ASSAGQSELAGLYNEQF
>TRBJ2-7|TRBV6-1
ATVRGPINYEQY
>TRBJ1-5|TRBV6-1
ASLTYRGQPQH
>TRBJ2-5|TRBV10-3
AISVGGSQETQY